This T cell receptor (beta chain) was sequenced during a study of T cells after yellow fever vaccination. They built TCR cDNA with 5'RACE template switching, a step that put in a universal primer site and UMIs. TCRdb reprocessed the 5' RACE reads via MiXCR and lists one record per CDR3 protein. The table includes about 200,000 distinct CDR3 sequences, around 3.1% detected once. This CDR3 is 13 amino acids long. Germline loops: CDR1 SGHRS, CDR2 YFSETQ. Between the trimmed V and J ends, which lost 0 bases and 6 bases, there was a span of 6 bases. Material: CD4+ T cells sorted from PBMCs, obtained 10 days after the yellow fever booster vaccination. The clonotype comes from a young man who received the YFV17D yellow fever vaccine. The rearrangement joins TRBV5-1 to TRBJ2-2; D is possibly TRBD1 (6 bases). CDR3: CASSLGQAGELFF. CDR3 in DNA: TGCGCCAGCAGCTTGGGACAGGCCGGGGAGCTGTTTTTT.